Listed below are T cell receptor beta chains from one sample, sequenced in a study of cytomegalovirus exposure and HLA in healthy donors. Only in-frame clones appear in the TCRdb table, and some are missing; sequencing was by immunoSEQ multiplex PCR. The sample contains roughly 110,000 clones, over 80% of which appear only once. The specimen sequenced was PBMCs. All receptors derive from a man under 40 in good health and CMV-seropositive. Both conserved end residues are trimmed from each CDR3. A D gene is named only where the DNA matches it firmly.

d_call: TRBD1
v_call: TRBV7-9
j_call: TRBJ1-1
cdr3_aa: ASSLSQTGGTEAF

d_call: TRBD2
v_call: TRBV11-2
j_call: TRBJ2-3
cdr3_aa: ASSLGGVSDTQY

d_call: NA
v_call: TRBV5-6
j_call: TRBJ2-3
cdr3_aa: ASNLGGPDTQY

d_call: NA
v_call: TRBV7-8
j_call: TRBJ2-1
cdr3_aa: ASSTGTGNEQF

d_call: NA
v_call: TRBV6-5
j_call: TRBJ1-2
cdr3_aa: ASSYSGGLVNGYT

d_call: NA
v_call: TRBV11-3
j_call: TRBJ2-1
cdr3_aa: ASTSARTAYNEQF

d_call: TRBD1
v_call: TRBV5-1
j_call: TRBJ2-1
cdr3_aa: ASSNTGDNEQF

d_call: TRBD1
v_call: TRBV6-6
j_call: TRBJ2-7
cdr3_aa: ASSFIRDRGYEQY

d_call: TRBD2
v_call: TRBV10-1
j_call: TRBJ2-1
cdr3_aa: ASSGGAAGGANEQF

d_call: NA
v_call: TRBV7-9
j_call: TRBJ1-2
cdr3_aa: ASSLTGFNYGYT

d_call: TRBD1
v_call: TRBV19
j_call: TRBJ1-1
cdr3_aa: ASSPGGWAEAF

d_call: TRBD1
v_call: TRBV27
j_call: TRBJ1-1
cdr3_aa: ASRAGGAVTEAF

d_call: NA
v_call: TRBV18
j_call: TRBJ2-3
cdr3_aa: ASSPTTSTDTQY

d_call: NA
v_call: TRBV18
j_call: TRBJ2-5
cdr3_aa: ASSPPGTPRETQY

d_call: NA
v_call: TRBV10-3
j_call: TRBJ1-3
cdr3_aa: AISERQGSGNTIY

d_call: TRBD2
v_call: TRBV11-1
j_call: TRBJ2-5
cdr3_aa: ASSPQRGRQETQY

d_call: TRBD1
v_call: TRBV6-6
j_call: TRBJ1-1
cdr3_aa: ASSPKGQGTTEAF

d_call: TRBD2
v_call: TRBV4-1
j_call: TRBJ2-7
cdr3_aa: ASSQSRTAGYEQY

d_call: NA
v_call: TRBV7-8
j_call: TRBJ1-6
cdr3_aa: ASSLTGSSYNSPLH

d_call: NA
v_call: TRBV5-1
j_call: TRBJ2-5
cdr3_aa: ASGSTGTETQY

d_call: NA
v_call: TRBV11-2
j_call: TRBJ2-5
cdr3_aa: ASSRGWGGLQETQY

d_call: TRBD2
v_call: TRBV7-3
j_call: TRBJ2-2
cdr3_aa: ASSLTSGGPNGELF

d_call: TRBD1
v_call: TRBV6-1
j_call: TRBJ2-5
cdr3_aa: ASRQDRGRETQY

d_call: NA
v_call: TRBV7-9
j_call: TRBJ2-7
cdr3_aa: ASSLTQTGGEQY

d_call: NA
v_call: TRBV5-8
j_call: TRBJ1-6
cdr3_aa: ASSLRSYSNSPLH

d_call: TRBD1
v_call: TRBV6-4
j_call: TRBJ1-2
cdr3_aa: ASSFGTGAGGYT

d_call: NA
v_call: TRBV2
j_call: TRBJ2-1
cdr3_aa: ASRMGSSYNEQF

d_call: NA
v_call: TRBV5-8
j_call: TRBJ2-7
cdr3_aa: ASSPGLEQY

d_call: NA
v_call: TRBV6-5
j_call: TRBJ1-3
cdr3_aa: ASSLGVGSGNTIY

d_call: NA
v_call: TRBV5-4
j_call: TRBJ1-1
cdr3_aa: ASSLLKNTEAF

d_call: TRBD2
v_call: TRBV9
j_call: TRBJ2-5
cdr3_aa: ASSPGVSGGAETQY

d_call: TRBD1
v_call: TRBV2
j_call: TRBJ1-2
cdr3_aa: ASSGQGTAGYT

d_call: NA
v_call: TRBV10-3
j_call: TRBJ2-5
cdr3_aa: AISESGAEIETQY

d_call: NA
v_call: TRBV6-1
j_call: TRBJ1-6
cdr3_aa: ASSFIRVNNSPLH

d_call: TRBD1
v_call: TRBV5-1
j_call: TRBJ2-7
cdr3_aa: ASSPGSRGRYEQY

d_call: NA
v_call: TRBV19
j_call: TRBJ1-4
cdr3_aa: ASSKRQSTNEKLF

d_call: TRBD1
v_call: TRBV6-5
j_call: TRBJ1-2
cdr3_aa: ASKNGDRGGYGYT

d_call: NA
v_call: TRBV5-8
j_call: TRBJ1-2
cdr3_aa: ASSFYREGYT

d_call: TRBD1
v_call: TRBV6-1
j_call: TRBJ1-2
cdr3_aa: ASSAGQGEVWDGYT

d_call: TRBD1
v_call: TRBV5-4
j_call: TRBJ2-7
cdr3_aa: ATLQNQGDEQY

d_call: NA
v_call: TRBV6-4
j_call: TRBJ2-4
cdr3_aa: ASRTTTKNIQY

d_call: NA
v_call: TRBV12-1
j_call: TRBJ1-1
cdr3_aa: ASSFAAGAAGTEAF